The sample holds a few counts of the clone carrying this T cell receptor (beta chain). Its antigen is unidentified. The sample belongs to a study of vaccination effects on CD4 cells after COVID-19. Study as a whole: Post-vaccine draws lagged the second dose by a median of 72 days.

CD4+ T cells specific for antigen were expanded with viral peptide pools by the ViraFEST assay before sequencing. It was after 10 days of culture that CD4+ T cells were isolated. All participants had two doses of either the BNT162b2 or mRNA-1273 vaccine. Nucleocapsid antibodies stayed negative before and after vaccination, showing no earlier SARS-CoV-2 infection. General study points: Marked clonal contraction was seen in infection- and vaccine-induced clones late after vaccination. A shortage of convalescent patients and an absence of early post-infection timepoints characterized the study.

Produced via immunoSEQ multiplex PCR; TCRdb's table is partial and in-frame only. The sample lists about 24,000 clones; roughly 76% were seen once. Germline CDR1 SGHRS, CDR2 YFSETQ. This CDR3 comprises 13 residues. V dropped 0 bases and J dropped 6 bases, with 7 bases sitting between them. This TCR came from a human donor who received a COVID-19 vaccine. Some clones in this sample may be carry-over from other donors' samples. The material sequenced was CD4+ T cells from PBMCs cultured with SARS-CoV-2 spike peptides, taken after COVID-19 vaccination. J is TRBJ2-1 and V is TRBV5-1; D is unclear. CDR3 loop: CASSLALSNEQFF. CDR3 sequence (DNA): TGCGCCAGCAGCTTGGCCCTATCCAATGAGCAGTTCTTC.